A selection of T cell receptor beta chains follows, all from one sample in a study of blood T cell repertoires in COVID-19. Repertoires were generated with immunoSEQ multiplex PCR, while TCRdb's copy carries only in-frame clones and drops some. The sample shows approximately 160,000 clones, around 82% of them seen only once. The material sequenced was peripheral blood. The receptor source for this set is a man aged 18-30 years with active or convalescent COVID-19. Each CDR3 is given with its conserved first and last residue. D genes are given only for firm matches. Size is omitted from some rows. Given values are once, few, many or a class for expanded clones.

CASTTRSGGAYNEQFF TGTGCCAGCACTACACGGTCGGGGGGCGCCTACAATGAGCAGTTCTTC TRBJ2-1 - TRBV2 -
CASSFTGVGNSPLHF TGTGCCAGCAGTTTTACAGGGGTAGGCAATTCACCCCTCCACTTT TRBJ1-6 - TRBV7-2 TRBD1
CASSSLQGAGNEQYF TGTGCCAGCAGTTCCCTTCAGGGGGCCGGAAACGAGCAGTACTTC TRBJ2-7 - TRBV6-5 TRBD1
CASSLGLASGELFF TGTGCCAGCAGCTTAGGGCTAGCGTCCGGGGAGCTGTTTTTT TRBJ2-2 few TRBV7-2 -
CASRLRVDEKLFF TGTGCCAGCAGGCTCAGGGTAGATGAAAAACTGTTTTTT TRBJ1-4 - TRBV2 -
CATSDRTGGRYNEQYF TGTGCCACCAGTGATCGGACAGGGGGCCGTTACAACGAGCAGTACTTC TRBJ2-7 - TRBV24-1 TRBD1
CAISEGQHNQPQHF TGTGCCATCAGTGAGGGACAGCACAATCAGCCCCAGCATTTT TRBJ1-5 - TRBV10-3 -
CASSADLNTEAFF TGTGCCAGCAGCGCGGACTTGAACACTGAAGCTTTCTTT TRBJ1-1 - TRBV7-9 -
CASSIEGTLGLAGHLSSYNEQFF TGTGCCAGTAGTATAGAAGGGACCCTCGGACTAGCGGGCCACCTTAGCTCCTACAATGAGCAGTTCTTC TRBJ2-1 - TRBV19 TRBD2
CASRLTSGKGGEQYF TGTGCCAGCAGGCTGACTAGCGGGAAGGGTGGCGAGCAGTACTTC TRBJ2-7 - TRBV6-5 TRBD2
CASSIPGLAGGSTDTQYF TGTGCCAGCAGCATTCCGGGACTAGCGGGGGGGAGCACAGATACGCAGTATTTT TRBJ2-3 - TRBV7-9 TRBD2
CASSLVGQLFDYGYTF TGTGCCAGCAGCTTGGTAGGACAGCTCTTCGACTATGGCTACACCTTC TRBJ1-2 - TRBV5-6 -
CASSLGAISGNTIYF TGTGCCAGCAGCTTGGGCGCCATCTCTGGAAACACCATATATTTT TRBJ1-3 - TRBV5-5 -
CASSSPSTGTSYEQYF TGTGCCAGCAGTTCGCCCTCGACAGGGACCTCTTACGAGCAGTACTTC TRBJ2-7 - TRBV28 TRBD1
CALGHTNNQPQHF TGTGCCTTGGGACACACTAACAATCAGCCCCAGCATTTT TRBJ1-5 - TRBV30 -
CASSQERDTSYNEQFF TGTGCCAGCAGCCAAGAGAGGGACACATCCTACAATGAGCAGTTCTTC TRBJ2-1 - TRBV14 -
CASSPRTSGASFNEQFF TGTGCCAGCAGCCCCCGGACTAGCGGGGCCTCGTTCAATGAGCAGTTCTTC TRBJ2-1 once TRBV14 TRBD2
CASSYPGQVFEQYF TGCGCCAGCAGCTACCCGGGACAGGTCTTTGAGCAGTACTTC TRBJ2-7 once TRBV4-1 TRBD1
CASSLGLAGGYNEQFF TGTGCCAGCAGCTTAGGACTAGCGGGAGGGTACAATGAGCAGTTCTTC TRBJ2-1 - TRBV7-6 TRBD2
CASSETEGTEAFF TGTGCCAGCAGTGAAACAGAGGGCACTGAAGCTTTCTTT TRBJ1-1 - TRBV25-1 -
CASSLSTGGYNEQFF TGTGCCAGCAGTTTATCGACAGGGGGCTACAATGAGCAGTTCTTC TRBJ2-1 - TRBV27 TRBD1
CASSEAQGAVETQYF TGTGCCAGCAGTGAAGCGCAGGGGGCGGTTGAGACCCAGTACTTC TRBJ2-5 - TRBV6-1 TRBD1
CASSFAGILTGELFF TGTGCCAGCAGTTTTGCGGGGATCCTCACCGGGGAGCTGTTTTTT TRBJ2-2 - TRBV6-2/TRBV6-3 -
CSAGGQGVRDNSPLHF TGCAGTGCTGGTGGACAGGGAGTAAGGGATAATTCACCCCTCCACTTT TRBJ1-6 - TRBV20-1 TRBD1
CASSLEAGNTEAFF TGTGCCAGCAGCCTCGAAGCGGGGAACACTGAAGCTTTCTTT TRBJ1-1 - TRBV7-9 -
CAISPGLATDTQYF TGTGCCATCAGCCCGGGACTAGCCACAGATACGCAGTATTTT TRBJ2-3 - TRBV10-3 TRBD2
CASSLESGGYYGYTF TGTGCCAGCAGTTTAGAGTCAGGGGGGTACTATGGCTACACCTTC TRBJ1-2 - TRBV27 TRBD1
CASSTGQTYGYTF TGCGCCAGCAGCACGGGACAGACCTATGGCTACACCTTC TRBJ1-2 - TRBV5-1 TRBD1
CASSLKTGVNYGYTF TGTGCCAGCAGCCTAAAGACAGGGGTTAACTATGGCTACACCTTC TRBJ1-2 - TRBV6-6 TRBD1
CASSPLGAEAFF TGTGCCAGCAGTCCCCTCGGGGCTGAAGCTTTCTTT TRBJ1-1 - TRBV2 -
CASKTGSSYNSPLHF TGTGCCAGCAAGACAGGCAGCTCCTATAATTCACCCCTCCACTTT TRBJ1-6 - TRBV28 -
CASTSSSGRAGTGELFF TGTGCCAGCACCTCGTCTAGCGGGAGGGCTGGAACCGGGGAGCTGTTTTTT TRBJ2-2 - TRBV2 TRBD2
CASSLRQGATMSGYTF TGCGCCAGCAGCTTGAGGCAGGGGGCGACAATGTCTGGCTACACCTTC TRBJ1-2 - TRBV5-1 TRBD1
CASSIDWASGRQQFF TGTGCCAGTAGTATAGATTGGGCTAGCGGGAGGCAACAGTTCTTC TRBJ2-1 - TRBV19 TRBD2
CSVGTGGEKLFF TGCAGCGTTGGGACAGGGGGCGAAAAACTGTTTTTT TRBJ1-4 - TRBV29-1 TRBD1
CATSRDMAAKETQYF TGTGCCACCAGCAGAGATATGGCGGCAAAAGAGACCCAGTACTTC TRBJ2-5 - TRBV15 -
CASSGLVEYTF TGTGCCAGTAGTGGGCTCGTCGAGTACACCTTC TRBJ1-2 - TRBV19 -
CASSTQGANEKLFF TGTGCCAGCAGCACCCAGGGGGCTAATGAAAAACTGTTTTTT TRBJ1-4 - TRBV28 TRBD1
CASSQVQGFNTGELFF TGCGCCAGCAGCCAAGTCCAGGGTTTTAACACCGGGGAGCTGTTTTTT TRBJ2-2 - TRBV4-1 -
CASSLDPRYQETQYF TGTGCCAGCAGCTTGGACCCGAGGTACCAAGAGACCCAGTACTTC TRBJ2-5 - TRBV5-4 -
CASSPSDRGMTGELFF TGTGCCAGCAGCCCTTCCGACAGGGGGATGACCGGGGAGCTGTTTTTT TRBJ2-2 - TRBV7-9 TRBD1
CASSLGFTGQPYEQYF TGTGCCAGCAGTTTAGGCTTTACAGGACAGCCCTACGAGCAGTACTTC TRBJ2-7 - TRBV28 -
CASSPLGEQYF TGTGCCAGCAGCCCCCTCGGCGAGCAGTACTTC TRBJ2-7 - TRBV6-5 -
CAIKDSAEAFF TGTGCCATCAAGGACTCGGCTGAAGCTTTCTTT TRBJ1-1 - TRBV10-3 -
CASSRQFGEKLFF TGTGCCAGTAGTAGACAGTTCGGTGAAAAACTGTTTTTT TRBJ1-4 - TRBV19 -
CASSLIGTANTEAFF TGCGCCAGCAGCTTAATCGGCACAGCCAACACTGAAGCTTTCTTT TRBJ1-1 few TRBV5-1 -
CASRKSHRDNQPQHF TGTGCCAGCAGAAAATCTCACAGGGACAATCAGCCCCAGCATTTT TRBJ1-5 - TRBV2 -
CASSLDETLAGQFF TGTGCCAGCAGCTTGGATGAGACATTAGCGGGGCAGTTCTTC TRBJ2-1 - TRBV7-9 TRBD2
CASSLAASGANVLTF TGTGCCAGCAGCTTAGCGGCCTCTGGGGCCAACGTCCTGACTTTC TRBJ2-6 - TRBV7-2 -
CASSIATGGLGETQYF TGTGCCAGTAGTATAGCTACAGGGGGTCTGGGAGAGACCCAGTACTTC TRBJ2-5 - TRBV19 TRBD1
CASSFTDRGGQPQHF TGTGCCAGCAGCTTTACGGACAGGGGCGGTCAGCCCCAGCATTTT TRBJ1-5 once TRBV12-1 -
CASSPDRVYGYTF TGTGCCAGCAGCCCGGACAGGGTATATGGCTACACCTTC TRBJ1-2 few TRBV7-9 TRBD1
CASSQGAALNYGYTF TGTGCCAGCAGCCAAGGGGCAGCCCTTAACTATGGCTACACCTTC TRBJ1-2 - TRBV3-1/TRBV3-2 -
CASSSRATNEKLFF TGCGCCAGCAGTTCCCGAGCAACTAATGAAAAACTGTTTTTT TRBJ1-4 - TRBV5-1 -
CASSGTGMYEQYF TGTGCCAGCAGCGGGACAGGGATGTACGAGCAGTACTTC TRBJ2-7 once TRBV9 TRBD1
CASSRDRFGISYEQYF TGTGCCAGCAGTCGGGACAGGTTTGGGATCTCCTACGAGCAGTACTTC TRBJ2-7 - TRBV6-2/TRBV6-3 TRBD1
CASSKGRRTGYNEQFF TGTGCCAGCAGTAAGGGCAGGAGGACAGGCTACAATGAGCAGTTCTTC TRBJ2-1 - TRBV21-1 -